The rows below give T cell receptor beta chains drawn from one sample of a study of cytomegalovirus exposure and HLA in healthy donors. Sequenced by immunoSEQ multiplex PCR; TCRdb stores in-frame clones only, minus some. The data hold around 170,000 clones, with 85% observed a single time. What was sequenced was PBMCs. The receptors derive from a man younger than 35 in good health and CMV-seropositive. CDR3s include the opening cysteine and the closing phenylalanine or tryptophan. A D gene is named only where the DNA matches it firmly. Size is stated for part of the rows, as once, few or many counts, or as a class when the clone is expanded.

abundance: NA
j_gene: TRBJ2-4
len: 14
v_gene: TRBV29-1
d_gene: NA
CDR3nt: TGCAGCGTCGGAGAGGATTCGGCGGGAAACATTCAGTACTTC
CDR3aa: CSVGEDSAGNIQYF

abundance: NA
j_gene: TRBJ2-7
len: 15
v_gene: TRBV5-4
d_gene: TRBD1
CDR3nt: TGTGCCAGCAGCTTGGAACAGGGGGACCCCTACGAGCAGTACTTC
CDR3aa: CASSLEQGDPYEQYF

abundance: NA
j_gene: TRBJ2-4
len: 16
v_gene: TRBV28
d_gene: NA
CDR3nt: TGTGCCAGCAGTCCCTCAGCGGCGAAGGCCAAAAACATTCAGTACTTC
CDR3aa: CASSPSAAKAKNIQYF

abundance: NA
j_gene: TRBJ1-2
len: 14
v_gene: TRBV25-1
d_gene: NA
CDR3nt: TGTGCCAGCAGTGAACCTGGACTGAACTATGGCTACACCTTC
CDR3aa: CASSEPGLNYGYTF

abundance: NA
j_gene: TRBJ2-1
len: 12
v_gene: TRBV5-6
d_gene: NA
CDR3nt: TGTGCCAGCAGCTTCGAAGGGGATGAGCAGTTCTTC
CDR3aa: CASSFEGDEQFF

abundance: NA
j_gene: TRBJ2-1
len: 16
v_gene: TRBV29-1
d_gene: TRBD2
CDR3nt: TGCAGCGCCGTGGGACTAGCGGGACCACGATACAATGAGCAGTTCTTC
CDR3aa: CSAVGLAGPRYNEQFF

abundance: NA
j_gene: TRBJ2-7
len: 13
v_gene: TRBV10-2
d_gene: NA
CDR3nt: TGCGCCAGCTCTTCTGGGCCCTCCTACGAGCAGTACTTC
CDR3aa: CASSSGPSYEQYF

abundance: NA
j_gene: TRBJ2-5
len: 13
v_gene: TRBV7-9
d_gene: NA
CDR3nt: TGTGCCAGCAGCCTTAGCGTTCGGGAGACCCAGTACTTC
CDR3aa: CASSLSVRETQYF

abundance: NA
j_gene: TRBJ2-3
len: 14
v_gene: TRBV12-5
d_gene: TRBD1
CDR3nt: TGTGCTAGTGGTACCGGACAGGGGACAGATACGCAGTATTTT
CDR3aa: CASGTGQGTDTQYF

abundance: few
j_gene: TRBJ1-5
len: 14
v_gene: TRBV7-9
d_gene: NA
CDR3nt: TGTGCCAGCAGCCGTGAAGGGGGCAATCAGCCCCAGCATTTT
CDR3aa: CASSREGGNQPQHF

abundance: NA
j_gene: TRBJ1-1
len: 12
v_gene: TRBV10-2
d_gene: NA
CDR3nt: TGCGCCAGCAGTGAAGCGAACACTGAAGCTTTCTTT
CDR3aa: CASSEANTEAFF

abundance: NA
j_gene: TRBJ2-7
len: 14
v_gene: TRBV18
d_gene: NA
CDR3nt: TGTGCCAGCTCACCAGACAGGTCCTCCTACGAGCAGTACTTC
CDR3aa: CASSPDRSSYEQYF

abundance: NA
j_gene: TRBJ1-1
len: 16
v_gene: TRBV6-5
d_gene: NA
CDR3nt: TGTGCCAGCAGTTACACGGGACAAATCATGAACACTGAAGCTTTCTTT
CDR3aa: CASSYTGQIMNTEAFF

abundance: once
j_gene: TRBJ2-7
len: 15
v_gene: TRBV5-4
d_gene: TRBD1
CDR3nt: TGTGCCAGCAGCTTGGGAACAGGGGTGGCCTACGAGCAGTACTTC
CDR3aa: CASSLGTGVAYEQYF

abundance: NA
j_gene: TRBJ1-4
len: 14
v_gene: TRBV5-6
d_gene: NA
CDR3nt: TGTGCCAGCAGCTTGGCGGGGGGCTGGGAAAAACTGTTTTTT
CDR3aa: CASSLAGGWEKLFF

abundance: NA
j_gene: TRBJ1-1
len: 13
v_gene: TRBV29-1
d_gene: NA
CDR3nt: TGCAGCGTTGAAGCTGGGGGACAACTTGAAGCTTTCTTT
CDR3aa: CSVEAGGQLEAFF

abundance: NA
j_gene: TRBJ1-1
len: 11
v_gene: TRBV2
d_gene: NA
CDR3nt: TGTGCCAGCAAAGCGAACATTGAAGCTTTCTTT
CDR3aa: CASKANIEAFF

abundance: NA
j_gene: TRBJ2-1
len: 15
v_gene: TRBV7-3
d_gene: TRBD1
CDR3nt: TGTGCCAGCAGCCTAACCGGGACAGGGGGCAATGAGCAGTTCTTC
CDR3aa: CASSLTGTGGNEQFF

abundance: NA
j_gene: TRBJ2-1
len: 15
v_gene: TRBV28
d_gene: TRBD2
CDR3nt: TGTGCCAGCGGTAGCGGGAGGGTTTCCTACAATGAGCAGTTCTTC
CDR3aa: CASGSGRVSYNEQFF

abundance: NA
j_gene: TRBJ2-3
len: 14
v_gene: TRBV6-1
d_gene: TRBD2
CDR3nt: TGTGCCAGCAGCCCGGGGACTACGCCGGATACGCAGTATTTT
CDR3aa: CASSPGTTPDTQYF

abundance: NA
j_gene: TRBJ1-6
len: 15
v_gene: TRBV19
d_gene: TRBD1
CDR3nt: TGTGCCAGTAGTTTCTTGGCAGGGGGCGATTCACCCCTCCACTTT
CDR3aa: CASSFLAGGDSPLHF

abundance: NA
j_gene: TRBJ1-3
len: 14
v_gene: TRBV5-6
d_gene: TRBD1
CDR3nt: TGTGCCAGCAGCTTGGAGGACAGGGTAAACACCATATATTTT
CDR3aa: CASSLEDRVNTIYF

abundance: NA
j_gene: TRBJ1-1
len: 13
v_gene: TRBV6-6
d_gene: NA
CDR3nt: TGTGCCAGCAGTTACGCCTCCGGCACTGAAGCTTTCTTT
CDR3aa: CASSYASGTEAFF

abundance: once
j_gene: TRBJ1-1
len: 15
v_gene: TRBV18
d_gene: NA
CDR3nt: TGTGCCAGCTCTCTCCACGAGGGACTGCTCACTGAAGCTTTCTTT
CDR3aa: CASSLHEGLLTEAFF

abundance: once
j_gene: TRBJ1-1
len: 12
v_gene: TRBV28
d_gene: NA
CDR3nt: TGTGCCAGCACCGTTCCTCAGGGGAAAGCTTTCTTT
CDR3aa: CASTVPQGKAFF

abundance: NA
j_gene: TRBJ1-2
len: 14
v_gene: TRBV10-3
d_gene: TRBD1
CDR3nt: TGTGCCATCAGTGGGGAAGGGGGCGGCTATGGCTACACCTTC
CDR3aa: CAISGEGGGYGYTF

abundance: once
j_gene: TRBJ2-7
len: 12
v_gene: TRBV19
d_gene: NA
CDR3nt: TGTGCCAGTAGTGAAGGGGGATACGAGCAGTACTTC
CDR3aa: CASSEGGYEQYF

abundance: few
j_gene: TRBJ2-5
len: 13
v_gene: TRBV30
d_gene: NA
CDR3nt: TGTGCCTGGAGCGCGTACCACCAAGAGACCCAGTACTTC
CDR3aa: CAWSAYHQETQYF

abundance: NA
j_gene: TRBJ1-1
len: 13
v_gene: TRBV30
d_gene: NA
CDR3nt: TGTGCCTGGAGCCTCGGAGGGGACACTGAAGCTTTCTTT
CDR3aa: CAWSLGGDTEAFF

abundance: NA
j_gene: TRBJ1-5
len: 13
v_gene: TRBV28
d_gene: NA
CDR3nt: TGTGCCAGCAGTTTAGGCAACAATCAGCCCCAGCATTTT
CDR3aa: CASSLGNNQPQHF

abundance: NA
j_gene: TRBJ2-2
len: 16
v_gene: TRBV7-7
d_gene: TRBD1
CDR3nt: TGTGCCAGCAGCCCACAGGGGGCAACGAACACCGGGGAGCTGTTTTTT
CDR3aa: CASSPQGATNTGELFF

abundance: NA
j_gene: TRBJ1-2
len: 13
v_gene: TRBV10-3
d_gene: NA
CDR3nt: TGTGCCATCAGCCGGGAGGCAGCTCGCGGCTACACCTTC
CDR3aa: CAISREAARGYTF

abundance: NA
j_gene: TRBJ2-1
len: 16
v_gene: TRBV28
d_gene: TRBD2
CDR3nt: TGTGCCAGCATCAATAGCGGGAGGGCCCCTTACAATGAGCAGTTCTTC
CDR3aa: CASINSGRAPYNEQFF

abundance: few
j_gene: TRBJ1-1
len: 16
v_gene: TRBV14
d_gene: NA
CDR3nt: TGTGCCAGCAGCCAAGAAGTGGGCCAGCTGAACACTGAAGCTTTCTTT
CDR3aa: CASSQEVGQLNTEAFF

abundance: NA
j_gene: TRBJ2-5
len: 14
v_gene: TRBV5-6
d_gene: TRBD1
CDR3nt: TGTGCCAGCAGCCGGGGACAGGGCCAAGAGACCCAGTACTTC
CDR3aa: CASSRGQGQETQYF

abundance: NA
j_gene: TRBJ1-2
len: 15
v_gene: TRBV4-1
d_gene: NA
CDR3nt: TGCGCCAGCAGCCAACCCACAGGGAAGAGGTATGGCTACACCTTC
CDR3aa: CASSQPTGKRYGYTF

abundance: NA
j_gene: TRBJ2-5
len: 15
v_gene: TRBV27
d_gene: TRBD1
CDR3nt: TGTGCCAGCAGTTTAGACAGGGATGGGCCGGAGACCCAGTACTTC
CDR3aa: CASSLDRDGPETQYF

abundance: NA
j_gene: TRBJ2-3
len: 13
v_gene: TRBV5-6
d_gene: NA
CDR3nt: TGTGCCAGCAGCCTCGACTTGGAGGATACGCAGTATTTT
CDR3aa: CASSLDLEDTQYF

abundance: NA
j_gene: TRBJ2-7
len: 13
v_gene: TRBV19
d_gene: NA
CDR3nt: TGTGCCAGTAGTCAGACGGCGGGCTACGAGCAGTACTTC
CDR3aa: CASSQTAGYEQYF

abundance: NA
j_gene: TRBJ1-2
len: 14
v_gene: TRBV28
d_gene: TRBD1
CDR3nt: TGTGCCAGCAGTCCCGGGACAGGGGGATATGGCTACACCTTC
CDR3aa: CASSPGTGGYGYTF

abundance: NA
j_gene: TRBJ1-5
len: 15
v_gene: TRBV7-8
d_gene: TRBD1
CDR3nt: TGTGCCAGCAGTTCTGACAGGGCCCTAAATCAGCCCCAGCATTTT
CDR3aa: CASSSDRALNQPQHF

abundance: NA
j_gene: TRBJ2-7
len: 12
v_gene: TRBV10-1
d_gene: NA
CDR3nt: TGCGCCAGCAGACGACTGTCCCGGGAGCAGTACTTC
CDR3aa: CASRRLSREQYF